This T cell receptor (beta chain) was profiled in a study of cytomegalovirus exposure and HLA in healthy donors. About the research overall: Early released data comprised around 85 million unique TCRs from HLA-typed donors.

In the PCR, 60 Vbeta and 13 Jbeta primers were used. Sequencing was performed with immunoSEQ multiplex PCR; in TCRdb, only in-frame clones are kept and a portion is missing. There are around 110,000 clones in the sample; roughly 80% occur only once, and around 2.5% lies in the top ten. With respect to this clone: Its antigen is as yet unknown.

CDR1 and CDR2 from the germline V gene are LNHDA and SQIVND (reference sequence). Deletions cut 5 bases from V and 0 bases from J, with 14 bases between. The CDR3 spans 16 residues. Study outcomes and limitations: Most TCR sequences were seen very rarely across donors, but some public TCRs occurred in many.

The rearrangement joins TRBV19 to TRBJ1-3; D is undetermined. The sample consisted of PBMCs. The clonotype originates from a man in his forties in good health and CMV-seronegative. DNA for the CDR3: TGTGCCAGTAGTCTCACTTCCGGGAGCTCTGGAAACACCATATATTTT. Protein product: CASSLTSGSSGNTIYF.